The present T cell receptor beta chain was sequenced within a study of OX40 agonist ivuxolimab in advanced cancers. Study in general: The patients received ivuxolimab by intravenous route every 2 weeks at 0.01 to 10 mg/kg. Aged about 20 to 80 with a mean of approximately 57 years, they were 82.7% male.

CDR1 and CDR2 from the germline V gene are GTSNPN and SVGIG (reference sequence). Trimming took 1 base from V and 4 from J; bases not matched to a gene: 11. The CDR3 has 16 residues. Points from the study as a whole: Clonal expansion from baseline to week 6 occurred in both CD4+ and CD8+ T cells. Among patients with partial responses at 0.1-3.0 mg/kg, clonal expansion was among the lowest.

This clone was observed once. Its specificity is not known. Here immunoSEQ multiplex PCR was the method, and the copy in TCRdb shows in-frame clones only, minus some. This repertoire shows fewer than 35,000 clones, about 80% found once; its top ten account for around a quarter. The sequenced sample was CD4+ or CD8+ T cells sorted from blood, obtained in a trial of the OX40 agonist ivuxolimab. The TCR originated in an adult with an advanced solid tumor such as melanoma, head and neck, liver or kidney cancer. The chain recombines TRBV30 with TRBJ1-2, with TRBD1 matching over 8 bases. CDR3 DNA sequence: TGTGCCTGGAGTGCACCGGGACAGGCGGTCTTCTATGGCTACACCTTC. Translating gives CAWSAPGQAVFYGYTF.